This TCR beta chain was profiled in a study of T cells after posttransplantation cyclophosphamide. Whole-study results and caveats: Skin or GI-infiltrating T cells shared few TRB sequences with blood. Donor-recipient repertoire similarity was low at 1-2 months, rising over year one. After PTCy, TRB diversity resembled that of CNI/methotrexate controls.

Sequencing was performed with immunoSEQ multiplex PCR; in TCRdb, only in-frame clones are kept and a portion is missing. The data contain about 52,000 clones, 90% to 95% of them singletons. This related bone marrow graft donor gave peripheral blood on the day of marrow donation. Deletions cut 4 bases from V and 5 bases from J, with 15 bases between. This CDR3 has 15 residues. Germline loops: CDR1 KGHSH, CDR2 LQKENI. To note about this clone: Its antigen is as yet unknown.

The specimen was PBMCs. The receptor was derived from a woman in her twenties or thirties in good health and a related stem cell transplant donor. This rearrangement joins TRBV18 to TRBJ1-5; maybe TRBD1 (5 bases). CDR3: CASSRDRGEYQPQHF. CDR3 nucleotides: TGTGCCAGCTCACGAGATCGGGGGGAATATCAGCCCCAGCATTTT.